This TCR beta chain was identified in a study of CD8+ T cells in alopecia areata. Overall study: Those patients who were treated received oral tofacitinib, which was given at 5 to 10 mg twice daily for moderate-to-severe alopecia areata. Study outcomes and limitations: One nonresponder leaves baseline CD8+ expansion's link to response uncertain.

Treatment meaning: oral pan-JAK inhibitor, 5-10 mg twice daily. Both CD4+ and CD8+ T cells were separated by sorting PBMCs. Details on this clone: No antigen is known for it. Other DNA sequences in this specimen translate into the identical CDR3.

After isolation, RNA underwent reverse transcription to generate cDNA as the sequencing template. Using immunoSEQ multiplex PCR, the repertoire was profiled, and TCRdb retains in-frame clones only, with some absent. This sample has nearly 200,000 clones, with roughly 60% found just once. The V gene's germline CDR1 is SQVTM and CDR2 ANQGSEA. This CDR3 has 14 amino acids. Deletions cut 6 bases from V and 2 bases from J, with 16 bases between. The chain is built from TRBV29-1 and TRBJ2-5; D possibly corresponds to TRBD1 (6 bases). Specimen: CD4+ T cells sorted from blood, collected at week 24, from a patient treated with tofacitinib. The source of this sequence is a human donor with alopecia areata. CDR3 amino acids: CSVTGVGEQETQYF. CDR3 in DNA: TGCAGCGTGACAGGAGTGGGAGAGCAAGAGACCCAGTACTTC.